The 25 T cell receptor beta chains presented below share a single source sample, sequenced in a study of T cell repertoires in cytomegalovirus infection. MiXCR, run by TCRdb on the reads, gives a single entry per CDR3 protein. The sample contains hundreds of thousands of distinct CDR3 sequences, about a sixth of which appear only once. Input material: PBMCs. The receptors originated from a human donor in good health (CMV status not recorded). Some clones in this sample may be carry-over from other donors' samples.

This clonotype has a handful of counts. V usage is TRBV11-2 and J usage is TRBJ2-5; 8 bases line up with TRBD2. There are 16 residues in the CDR3. Germline CDR1 SGHAT, CDR2 FQNNGV. Germline trimming cut 1 base from V and 5 bases from J; bases unmatched to any gene: 9. This CDR3 reads CASSLGESGGGETQYF. DNA of the CDR3: TGTGCCAGCAGCTTAGGAGAGAGCGGGGGTGGGGAGACCCAGTACTTC.

This chain joins TRBV5-6 and TRBJ2-1, with D perhaps matching TRBD2 (6 bases). This CDR3 contains 17 residues. Germline CDR1 and CDR2: SGHDT and YYEEEE. V lost 3 bases and J 8 bases, leaving 24 bases between the germline ends. The CDR3 loop reads CASSSVRRDRGWYEQFF. CDR3 sequence (DNA): TGTGCCAGCAGCTCGGTACGCCGGGACCGGGGGTGGTATGAGCAGTTCTTC.

This clonotype was counted many times. The chain combines TRBV4-3 with TRBJ2-3; possibly TRBD2 for D (6 bases). CDR1 and CDR2 (germline): LGHNA, YSLEER. V was shortened by 0 bases and J by 2 bases, with 9 bases between the two germline ends. This CDR3 has 15 amino acids. CDR3 sequence: CASSQEAGFTDTQYF. CDR3 coding DNA: TGCGCCAGCAGCCAAGAAGCGGGTTTCACAGATACGCAGTATTTT.

The chain combines TRBV6-6 with TRBJ1-5, with D maybe TRBD1 (6 bases). CDR3 size: 16 residues. The germline gives CDR1 MNHNY, CDR2 SVGAGI (reference sequence). V lost 4 bases to trimming and J lost 2 bases, with 15 bases between them. CDR3 DNA: TGTGCCAGCAGTTCGTACCCAGGGGTTGGCAATCAGCCCCAGCATTTT. Translating it yields CASSSYPGVGNQPQHF.

This clonotype was recorded at least ten times. The chain carries TRBV28 and TRBJ2-3; no firm D call. Germline V CDR1 and CDR2: MDHEN, SYDVKM. CDR3 length equals 15 residues. V shed 2 bases and J shed 1 base, with 10 bases lying between them. The DNA for the CDR3 is TGTGCCAGCAGTTTAATCGGCCGGGGCACAGATACGCAGTATTTT. It is translated as CASSLIGRGTDTQYF.

The rearrangement joins TRBV28 to TRBJ1-1; TRBD1 matches at 8 bases. J was trimmed by 7 bases and V by 5 bases; bases with no gene match: 9. Germline V gives CDR1 MDHEN, CDR2 SYDVKM. The CDR3 is 14 amino acids. CDR3 sequence: CASSNGQGDDEAFF. In DNA, the CDR3 is TGTGCCAGCAGTAACGGACAGGGTGATGATGAAGCTTTCTTT.

This rearrangement joins TRBV19 to TRBJ2-6; D is undetermined. The V end lost 6 bases, the J end lost 2 bases, and 8 bases lay between the germline ends. Germline-derived CDR1 and CDR2 are LNHDA and SQIVND (reference sequence). The CDR3 totals 14 residues. The CDR3 sequence is CASRSGAGANVLTF. In nucleotides, the CDR3 is TGTGCCAGTAGATCGGGTGCTGGGGCCAACGTCCTGACTTTC.

This clonotype has a handful of counts. This sequence joins TRBV7-9 and TRBJ2-1; a possible D gene is TRBD2 (6 bases). The V gene's germline CDR1 is SEHNR and CDR2 FQNEAQ (reference sequence). Trimming left V 2 bases short and J 10 bases short, with 12 bases between. The CDR3 is made up of 13 amino acids. The CDR3 loop is CASSLSGGSEQFF. CDR3 nucleotides: TGTGCCAGCAGCTTAAGTGGGGGGTCGGAGCAGTTCTTC.

This clonotype was observed a handful of times. V is TRBV4-1 and J is TRBJ2-2, with 8 positions matching TRBD2. The germline V gene has CDR1 MGHRA and CDR2 YSYEKL. The CDR3 has 16 amino acids. Germline trimming cut 4 bases from V and 5 bases from J; bases unmatched to any gene: 9. The chain's CDR3 is CASSPSGGARTGELFF. DNA of the CDR3: TGCGCCAGCAGCCCCTCCGGGGGGGCCAGAACCGGGGAGCTGTTTTTT.

The chain links TRBV28 to TRBJ2-5, with D unclear. V was clipped by 4 bases and J by 5 bases, with 14 bases between them. The CDR3 sequence is 14 residues long. The germline V gene encodes CDR1 MDHEN and CDR2 SYDVKM. In DNA form, the CDR3 reads TGTGCCAGCAGTTCTCCGGTTGAGGCGGAGACCCAGTACTTC. Its translation is CASSSPVEAETQYF.

This clonotype has only a few counts. The rearrangement joins TRBV2 to TRBJ2-2, with 8 bases fitting TRBD1. V trimming: 6 bases; J trimming: 4 bases; junction bases outside the gene matches: 7. Germline values: CDR1 SNHLY, CDR2 FYNNEI. The CDR3 loop spans 15 amino acids. Here the CDR3 reads CASREQGGSTGELFF. CDR3 DNA: TGTGCCAGCAGGGAACAGGGGGGAAGCACCGGGGAGCTGTTTTTT.

This clonotype was seen repeatedly, ten times or more. The chain has TRBV28 and TRBJ2-5; 8 bases align to TRBD1. CDR3 length: 16 residues. CDR1 is MDHEN, CDR2 SYDVKM, per germline. V gave up 5 bases and J gave up 5 bases; unmatched junction bases: 13. CDR3 coding DNA: TGTGCCAGCAGTACTCGAACCCGGGACAGGCGGGAGACCCAGTACTTC. Protein product: CASSTRTRDRRETQYF.

This chain links TRBV4-1 with TRBJ1-2; 11 bases line up with TRBD1. The J segment lost 7 bases and the V segment lost 0 bases, leaving 7 bases of the junction unmatched. Germline CDR1 and CDR2: MGHRA and YSYEKL. The CDR3 loop spans 16 amino acids. The CDR3 region has the DNA TGCGCCAGCAGCCAAGATCCCGGACAGGGGGCGCGTGGCTACACCTTC. Translation: CASSQDPGQGARGYTF.

V gene TRBV19 combines with J gene TRBJ2-3, with TRBD2 as a possible D gene (5 bases). Germline V gives CDR1 LNHDA, CDR2 SQIVND (reference sequence). V lost 10 bases and J lost 7, with 21 bases in between. The CDR3 runs to 14 residues. The CDR3 region is CATEGPLTGNTQYF. CDR3 nucleotide sequence: TGTGCCACCGAAGGACCACTCACGGGGAATACGCAGTATTTT.

V and J are TRBV24-1 and TRBJ1-5; 8 bases agree with TRBD1. V shed 5 bases, J shed 5 bases, and the junction held 4 bases outside the gene matches. The CDR3 has 14 amino acids. CDR1 and CDR2 (germline): KGHDR, SFDVKD. CDR3 protein: CATSGGTGDQPQHF. The DNA for the CDR3 is TGTGCCACCAGTGGTGGGACAGGCGATCAGCCCCAGCATTTT.

In its sample, this clonotype was seen many times. The chain links TRBV12-3 or TRBV12-4 to TRBJ2-1; TRBD2 is a possible D gene (6 bases). This CDR3 contains 16 residues. V dropped 7 bases and J dropped 0 bases, with 16 bases sitting between them. Here the CDR3 reads CASNQAGTSSYNEQFF. DNA of the CDR3: TGTGCCAGCAACCAGGCGGGAACAAGCTCCTACAATGAGCAGTTCTTC.

In its sample, this clonotype was seen a few times. This rearrangement joins TRBV7-8 to TRBJ2-5, with D possibly being TRBD1 or TRBD2 (5 bases each). V lost 2 bases to trimming and J lost 7 bases, with 14 bases between them. Germline CDR1 reads SGHVS; CDR2 reads FQNEAQ. This CDR3 is built from 14 residues. The CDR3: CASSLSPGRSTQYF. DNA for the CDR3: TGTGCCAGCAGCTTATCCCCGGGGCGCTCGACCCAGTACTTC.

This clonotype has at least ten counts. The chain recombines TRBV12-3 or TRBV12-4 with TRBJ1-2; D remains unclear. V lost 7 bases and J lost 0, with 12 bases in between. This CDR3 contains 14 residues. The DNA for the CDR3 is TGTGCCAGCACGACCATGGGTACTAACTATGGCTACACCTTC. Translation gives CASTTMGTNYGYTF.

This clonotype was picked up many times. J is TRBJ1-1 and V is TRBV6-5; 7 bases agree with TRBD1. CDR1 and CDR2 (germline): MNHEY, SVGAGI. This CDR3 spans 13 amino acids. J gave up 11 bases and V 2 bases, and 8 bases lay outside the gene matches. DNA for the CDR3: TGTGCCAGCAGTTACGTAGGGGACAGATGGGCTTTCTTT. Translated, it gives CASSYVGDRWAFF.

Regarding this clonotype: A much larger clone is a single base away; this may be a read error. The rearrangement uses TRBV7-2 and TRBJ2-1; TRBD2 agrees at 9 bases. CDR3 length equals 14 residues. V dropped 2 bases and J dropped 10; count of bases not matched to a gene: 6. Germline V lookup: CDR1 SGHTA, CDR2 FQGNSA. DNA of the CDR3: TGTGCCAGCAGCTTATCCCGGACTAGCGAAGAGCAGTTCTTC. Translating it yields CASSLSRTSEEQFF.

This clonotype occurred many times. The V call is TRBV28, the J call TRBJ2-7; 11 bases line up with TRBD1. Germline V lookup: CDR1 MDHEN, CDR2 SYDVKM. The CDR3 is made up of 15 amino acids. V shed 5 bases and J 6 bases; nucleotides not matched to a gene: 9. The CDR3 bases are TGTGCCAGCAGTCCATCCGGACAGGGGGCTCGCGAGCAGTACTTC. It yields the protein CASSPSGQGAREQYF.

This clonotype has a count of ten or more. The V gene is TRBV28, the J gene TRBJ1-5, with a weak D call TRBD1 (5 bases). The V gene lost 6 bases and the J gene lost 4 bases, with 13 bases spanning the gap. The CDR3 spans 14 residues. The germline V gene encodes CDR1 MDHEN and CDR2 SYDVKM. In DNA, the CDR3 is TGTGCCAGCAGCCGACAGCTGGGAAATCAGCCCCAGCATTTT. It encodes CASSRQLGNQPQHF. The full variable domain, completed using reference TRBV28 and TRBJ1-5, is DVKVTQSSRYLVKRTGEKVFLECVQDMDHENMFWYRQDPGLGLRLIYFSYDVKMKEKGDIPEGYSVSREKKERFSLILESASTNQTSMYLCASSRQLGNQPQHFGDGTRLSIL.

This clonotype was seen repeatedly, ten times or more. The DNA of the CDR3 is TGTGCCAGCAGCTTAGCGCCGGGTAGCTCCTACGAGCAGTACTTC. This gives the protein CASSLAPGSSYEQYF. V usage is TRBV7-2 and J usage is TRBJ2-7; D uncertain. The germline gives CDR1 SGHTA, CDR2 FQGNSA. The V gene lost 0 bases and the J gene lost 0 bases, with 9 bases spanning the gap. The CDR3 extends over 15 amino acids. The full variable domain, completed using reference TRBV7-2 and TRBJ2-7, is GAGVSQSPSNKVTEKGKDVELRCDPISGHTALYWYRQSLGQGLEFLIYFQGNSAPDKSGLPSDRFSAERTGGSVSTLTIQRTQQEDSAVYLCASSLAPGSSYEQYFGPGTRLTVT.

In its sample, this clonotype was seen many times. The J gene is TRBJ2-5, the V gene TRBV7-2, with a tentative D call TRBD2 (5 bases). The CDR3 consists of 18 residues. Trimming took 1 base from V and 5 from J, leaving 23 bases between them. The V gene's germline CDR1 is SGHTA and CDR2 FQGNSA. DNA for the CDR3: TGTGCCAGCAGCTTAGTCGGAACTAGGGCAGGTTTCAGGGAGACCCAGTACTTC. As protein: CASSLVGTRAGFRETQYF.

This rearrangement joins TRBV28 to TRBJ2-1; possibly TRBD1 for D (6 bases). CDR1 and CDR2 from the germline V gene are MDHEN and SYDVKM. The CDR3 has 14 residues. V lost 6 bases and J 10 bases, leaving 19 bases between the germline ends. The DNA for the CDR3 is TGTGCCAGCAGACCGGTGAGGGGAAGGGGGGAGCAGTTCTTC. This encodes CASRPVRGRGEQFF. Using reference TRBV28 and TRBJ2-1 for the parts outside the CDR3, the full variable domain is DVKVTQSSRYLVKRTGEKVFLECVQDMDHENMFWYRQDPGLGLRLIYFSYDVKMKEKGDIPEGYSVSREKKERFSLILESASTNQTSMYLCASRPVRGRGEQFFGPGTRLTVL.